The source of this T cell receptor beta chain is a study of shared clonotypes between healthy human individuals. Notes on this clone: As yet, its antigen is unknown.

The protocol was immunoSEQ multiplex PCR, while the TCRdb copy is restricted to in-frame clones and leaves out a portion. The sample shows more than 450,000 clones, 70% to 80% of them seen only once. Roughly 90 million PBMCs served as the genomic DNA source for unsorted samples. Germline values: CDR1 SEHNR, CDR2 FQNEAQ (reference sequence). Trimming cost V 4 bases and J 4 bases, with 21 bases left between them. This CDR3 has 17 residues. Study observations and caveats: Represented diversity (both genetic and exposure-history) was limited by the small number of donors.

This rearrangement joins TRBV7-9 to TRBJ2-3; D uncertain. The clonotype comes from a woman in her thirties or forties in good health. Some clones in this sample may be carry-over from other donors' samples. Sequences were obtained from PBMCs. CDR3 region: CASSSLDGYGPADTQYF. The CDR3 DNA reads TGTGCCAGCAGCTCCCTCGACGGCTACGGCCCCGCAGATACGCAGTATTTT.